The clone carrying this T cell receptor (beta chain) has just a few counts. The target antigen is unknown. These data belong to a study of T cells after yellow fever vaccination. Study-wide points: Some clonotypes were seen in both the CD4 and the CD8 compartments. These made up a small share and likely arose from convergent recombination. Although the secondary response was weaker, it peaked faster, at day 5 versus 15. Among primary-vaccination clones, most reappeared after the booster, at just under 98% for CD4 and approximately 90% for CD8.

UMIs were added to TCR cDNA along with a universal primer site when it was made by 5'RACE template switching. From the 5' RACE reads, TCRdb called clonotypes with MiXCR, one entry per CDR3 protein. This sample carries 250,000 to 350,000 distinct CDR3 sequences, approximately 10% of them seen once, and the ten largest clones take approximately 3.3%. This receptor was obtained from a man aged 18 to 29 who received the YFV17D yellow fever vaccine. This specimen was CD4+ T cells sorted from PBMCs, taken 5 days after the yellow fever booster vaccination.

CDR3: CSARDGRSSYNSPLHF. CDR3 DNA sequence: TGCAGTGCTAGAGATGGCAGGAGCTCCTATAATTCACCCCTCCACTTT. The rearrangement joins TRBV20-1 to TRBJ1-6; D is ambiguous. CDR3 size: 16 residues. Germline V gene sequence: CDR1 DFQATT, CDR2 SNEGSKA (reference sequence). With 0 bases removed from V and 0 bases from J, the gap between germline ends came to 9 bases.